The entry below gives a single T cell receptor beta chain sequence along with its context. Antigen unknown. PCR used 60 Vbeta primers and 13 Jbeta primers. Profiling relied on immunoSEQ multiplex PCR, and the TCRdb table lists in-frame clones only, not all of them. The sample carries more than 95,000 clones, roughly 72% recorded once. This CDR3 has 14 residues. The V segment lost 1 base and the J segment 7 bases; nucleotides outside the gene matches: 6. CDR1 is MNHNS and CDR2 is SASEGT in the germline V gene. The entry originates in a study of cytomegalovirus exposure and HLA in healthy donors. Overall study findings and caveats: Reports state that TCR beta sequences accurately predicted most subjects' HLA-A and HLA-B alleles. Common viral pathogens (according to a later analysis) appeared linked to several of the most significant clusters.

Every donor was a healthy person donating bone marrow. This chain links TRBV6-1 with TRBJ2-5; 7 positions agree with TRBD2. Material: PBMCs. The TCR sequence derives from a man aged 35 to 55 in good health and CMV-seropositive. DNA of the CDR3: TGTGCCAGCAGTGAAGGACGGGCGGGGGTGACCCAGTACTTC. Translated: CASSEGRAGVTQYF.